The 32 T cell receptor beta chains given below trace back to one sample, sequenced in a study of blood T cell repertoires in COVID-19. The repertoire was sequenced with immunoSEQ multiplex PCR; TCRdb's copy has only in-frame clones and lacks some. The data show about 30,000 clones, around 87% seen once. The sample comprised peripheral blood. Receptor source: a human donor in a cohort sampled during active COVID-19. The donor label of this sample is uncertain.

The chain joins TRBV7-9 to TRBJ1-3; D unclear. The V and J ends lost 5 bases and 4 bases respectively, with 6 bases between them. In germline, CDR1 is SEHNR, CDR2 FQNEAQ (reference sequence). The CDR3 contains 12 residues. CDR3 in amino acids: CASSQTGNTIYF. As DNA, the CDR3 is TGTGCCAGCAGCCAAACAGGAAACACCATATATTTT.

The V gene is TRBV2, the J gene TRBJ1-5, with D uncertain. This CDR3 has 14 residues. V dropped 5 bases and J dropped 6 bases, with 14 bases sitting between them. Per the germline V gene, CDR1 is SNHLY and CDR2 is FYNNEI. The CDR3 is CASSRPSGGQPQHF. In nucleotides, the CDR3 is TGTGCCAGCAGTAGACCCTCCGGCGGTCAGCCCCAGCATTTT.

The CDR3 sequence is CASSPGLAQFF. The CDR3 region has the DNA TGTGCCAGTAGTCCGGGACTAGCGCAGTTCTTC. The genes are TRBV19 and TRBJ2-1; 9 bases agree with TRBD2. The CDR3 spans 11 residues. V was pared by 5 bases and J by 12 bases, with 2 bases of the junction left unmatched. Germline V gene sequence: CDR1 LNHDA, CDR2 SQIVND (reference sequence).

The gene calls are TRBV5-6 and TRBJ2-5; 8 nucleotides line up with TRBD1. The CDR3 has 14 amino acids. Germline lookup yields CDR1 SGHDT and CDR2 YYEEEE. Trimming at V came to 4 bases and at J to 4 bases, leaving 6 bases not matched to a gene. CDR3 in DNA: TGTGCCAGCAGCCCGGGGACAGGTGGAGAGACCCAGTACTTC. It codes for CASSPGTGGETQYF.

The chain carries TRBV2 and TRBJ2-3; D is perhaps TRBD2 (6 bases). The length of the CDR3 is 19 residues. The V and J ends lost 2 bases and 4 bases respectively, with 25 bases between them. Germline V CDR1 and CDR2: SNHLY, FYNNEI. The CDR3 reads CASSERRATLTMGSDTQYF. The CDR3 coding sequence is TGTGCCAGCAGTGAAAGGAGGGCGACCCTCACCATGGGCTCAGATACGCAGTATTTT.

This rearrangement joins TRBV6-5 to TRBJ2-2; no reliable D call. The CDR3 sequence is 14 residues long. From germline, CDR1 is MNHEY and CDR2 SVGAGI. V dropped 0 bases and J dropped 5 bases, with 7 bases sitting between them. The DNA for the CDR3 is TGTGCCAGCAGTTACTCGAGGCGGACCGGGGAGCTGTTTTTT. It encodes CASSYSRRTGELFF.

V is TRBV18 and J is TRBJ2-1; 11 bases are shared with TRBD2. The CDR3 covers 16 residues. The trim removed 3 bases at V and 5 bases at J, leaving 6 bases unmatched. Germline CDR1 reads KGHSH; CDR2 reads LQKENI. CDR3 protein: CASSPLGTSGDNEQFF. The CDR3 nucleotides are TGTGCCAGCTCACCTCTTGGGACTAGCGGAGACAATGAGCAGTTCTTC.

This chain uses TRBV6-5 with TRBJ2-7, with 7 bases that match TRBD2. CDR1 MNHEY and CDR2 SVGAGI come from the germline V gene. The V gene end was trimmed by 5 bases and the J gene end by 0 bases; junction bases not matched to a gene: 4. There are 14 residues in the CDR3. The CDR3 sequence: CASSPERGSYEQYF. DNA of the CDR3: TGTGCCAGCAGTCCCGAGCGGGGCTCCTACGAGCAGTACTTC.

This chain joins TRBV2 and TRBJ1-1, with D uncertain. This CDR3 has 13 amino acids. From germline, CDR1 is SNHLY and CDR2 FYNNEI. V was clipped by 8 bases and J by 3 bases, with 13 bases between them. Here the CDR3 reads CASCSLRDTEAFF. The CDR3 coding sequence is TGTGCCAGCTGTTCTTTACGGGACACTGAAGCTTTCTTT.

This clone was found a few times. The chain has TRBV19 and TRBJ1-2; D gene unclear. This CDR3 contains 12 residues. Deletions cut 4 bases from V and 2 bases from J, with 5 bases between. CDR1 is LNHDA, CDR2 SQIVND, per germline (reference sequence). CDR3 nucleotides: TGTGCCAGTAGTAGCCGGAACTATGGCTACACCTTC. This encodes CASSSRNYGYTF.

This CDR3 is CASSQDRSDSTEAFF. As DNA, the CDR3 is TGCGCCAGCAGCCAAGATCGGTCCGATAGCACTGAAGCTTTCTTT. The V call is TRBV4-1, the J call TRBJ1-1; D is unresolved. The CDR3 consists of 15 residues. Germline CDR1 MGHRA, CDR2 YSYEKL. V shed 0 bases and J shed 4 bases, with 12 bases lying between them.

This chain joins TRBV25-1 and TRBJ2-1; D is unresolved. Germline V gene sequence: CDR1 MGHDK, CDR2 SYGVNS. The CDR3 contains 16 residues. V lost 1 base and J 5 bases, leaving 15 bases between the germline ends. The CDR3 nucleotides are TGTGCCAGCAGTGAATCTTGGCCAGTGGCCGACAATGAGCAGTTCTTC. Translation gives CASSESWPVADNEQFF.

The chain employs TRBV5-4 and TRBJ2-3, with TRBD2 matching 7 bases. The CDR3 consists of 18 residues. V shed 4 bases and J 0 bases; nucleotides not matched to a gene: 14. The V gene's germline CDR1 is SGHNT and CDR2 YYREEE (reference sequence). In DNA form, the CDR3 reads TGTGCCAGCAGCCCGGCGGCTAGCGGCGTGCCTAGCACAGATACGCAGTATTTT. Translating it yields CASSPAASGVPSTDTQYF.

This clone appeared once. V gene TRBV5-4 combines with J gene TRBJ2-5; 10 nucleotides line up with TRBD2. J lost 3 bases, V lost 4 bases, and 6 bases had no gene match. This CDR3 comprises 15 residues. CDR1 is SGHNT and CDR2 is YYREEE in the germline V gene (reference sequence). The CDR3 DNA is TGTGCCAGCAGCCGGACTAGCGGAGCAGAAGAGACCCAGTACTTC. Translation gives CASSRTSGAEETQYF. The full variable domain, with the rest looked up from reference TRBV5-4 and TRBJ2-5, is ETGVTQSPTHLIKTRGQQVTLRCSSQSGHNTVSWYQQALGQGPQFIFQYYREEENGRGNFPPRFSGLQFPNYSSELNVNALELDDSALYLCASSRTSGAEETQYFGPGTRLLVL.

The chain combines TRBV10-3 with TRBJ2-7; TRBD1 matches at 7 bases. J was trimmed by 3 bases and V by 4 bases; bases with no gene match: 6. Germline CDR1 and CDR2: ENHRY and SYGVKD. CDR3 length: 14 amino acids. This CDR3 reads CAISGGAGGYEQYF. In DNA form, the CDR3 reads TGTGCCATCAGTGGTGGGGCAGGGGGCTACGAGCAGTACTTC.

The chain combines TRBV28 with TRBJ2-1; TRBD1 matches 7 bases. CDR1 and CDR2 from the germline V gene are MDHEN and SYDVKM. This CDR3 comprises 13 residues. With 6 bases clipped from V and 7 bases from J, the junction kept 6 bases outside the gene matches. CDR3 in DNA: TGTGCCAGCAGCCTCGACAGGGAAAATGAGCAGTTCTTC. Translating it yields CASSLDRENEQFF.

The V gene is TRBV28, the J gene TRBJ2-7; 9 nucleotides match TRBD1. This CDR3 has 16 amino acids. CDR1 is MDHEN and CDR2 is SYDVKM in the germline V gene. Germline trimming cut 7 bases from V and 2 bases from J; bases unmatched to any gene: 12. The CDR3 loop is CASNRDRVSATYEQYF. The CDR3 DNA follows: TGTGCCAGCAACCGGGACAGGGTCAGCGCCACCTACGAGCAGTACTTC.

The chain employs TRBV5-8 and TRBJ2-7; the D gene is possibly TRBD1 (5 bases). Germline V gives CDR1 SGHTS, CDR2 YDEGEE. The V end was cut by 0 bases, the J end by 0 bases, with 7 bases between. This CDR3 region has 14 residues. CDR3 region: CASSLGQLSYEQYF. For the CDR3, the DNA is TGTGCCAGCAGCTTGGGACAGCTCTCCTACGAGCAGTACTTC.

The CDR3: CASSEGSYGYTF. The CDR3 DNA is TGTGCCAGCAGCGAGGGATCGTATGGCTACACCTTC. The chain uses TRBV5-6 and TRBJ1-2; D is uncertain. CDR1 is SGHDT and CDR2 is YYEEEE in the germline V gene. The V end was cut by 4 bases, the J end by 5 bases, with 9 bases between. The CDR3 contains 12 residues.

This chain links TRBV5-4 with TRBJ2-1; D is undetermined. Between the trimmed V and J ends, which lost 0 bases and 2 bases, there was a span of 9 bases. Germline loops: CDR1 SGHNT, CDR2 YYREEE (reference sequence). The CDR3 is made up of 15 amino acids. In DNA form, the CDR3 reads TGTGCCAGCAGCTTGGATAGCCAGACCTACAATGAGCAGTTCTTC. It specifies CASSLDSQTYNEQFF.

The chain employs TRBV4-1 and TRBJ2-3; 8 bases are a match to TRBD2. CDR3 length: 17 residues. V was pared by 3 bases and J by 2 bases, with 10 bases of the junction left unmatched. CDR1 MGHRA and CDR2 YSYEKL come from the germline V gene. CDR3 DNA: TGCGCCAGCAGCCAGGGGGGACTAGAACGGGCCACAGATACGCAGTATTTT. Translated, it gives CASSQGGLERATDTQYF.

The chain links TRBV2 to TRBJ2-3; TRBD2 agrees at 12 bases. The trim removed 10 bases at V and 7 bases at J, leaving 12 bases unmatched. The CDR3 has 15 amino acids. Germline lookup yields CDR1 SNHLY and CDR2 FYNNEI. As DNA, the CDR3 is TGTGCCACACGAAGGACTAGCGGGACTTCTAATACGCAGTATTTT. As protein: CATRRTSGTSNTQYF.

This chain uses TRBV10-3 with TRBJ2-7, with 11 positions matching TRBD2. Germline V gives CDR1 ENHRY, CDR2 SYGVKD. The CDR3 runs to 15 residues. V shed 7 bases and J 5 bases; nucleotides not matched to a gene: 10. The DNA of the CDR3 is TGTGCCATCACCGATCCGACTAGCGGGGCGAACGAGCAGTACTTC. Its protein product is CAITDPTSGANEQYF.

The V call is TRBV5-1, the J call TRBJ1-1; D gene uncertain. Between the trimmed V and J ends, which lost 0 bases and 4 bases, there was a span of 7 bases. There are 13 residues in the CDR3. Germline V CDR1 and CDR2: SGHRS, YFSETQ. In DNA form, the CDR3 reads TGCGCCAGCAGCTTGGATGACTCCACTGAAGCTTTCTTT. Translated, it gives CASSLDDSTEAFF.

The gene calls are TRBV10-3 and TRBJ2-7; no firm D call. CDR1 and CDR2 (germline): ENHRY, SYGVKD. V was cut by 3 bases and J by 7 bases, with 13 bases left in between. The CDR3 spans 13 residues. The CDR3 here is CAISEEAGEEQYF. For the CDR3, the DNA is TGTGCCATCAGTGAAGAGGCTGGAGAGGAGCAGTACTTC.

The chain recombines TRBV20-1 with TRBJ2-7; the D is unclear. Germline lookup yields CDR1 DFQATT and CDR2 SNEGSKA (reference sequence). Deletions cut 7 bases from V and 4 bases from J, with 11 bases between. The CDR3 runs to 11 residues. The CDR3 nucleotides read TGCAGTGTGAGGCGAGGATACGAGCAGTACTTC. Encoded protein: CSVRRGYEQYF.

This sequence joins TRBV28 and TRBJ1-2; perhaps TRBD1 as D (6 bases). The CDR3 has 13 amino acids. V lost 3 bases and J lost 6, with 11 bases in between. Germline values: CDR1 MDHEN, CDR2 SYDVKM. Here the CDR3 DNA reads TGTGCCAGCAGTTTCAGGGGAAACCATGGCTACACCTTC. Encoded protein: CASSFRGNHGYTF.

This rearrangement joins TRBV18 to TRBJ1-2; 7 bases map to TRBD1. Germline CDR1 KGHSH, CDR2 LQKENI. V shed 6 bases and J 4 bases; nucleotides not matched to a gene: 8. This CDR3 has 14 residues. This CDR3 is CASSRGGTVYGYTF. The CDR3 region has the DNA TGTGCCAGCTCGCGAGGAGGGACAGTCTATGGCTACACCTTC.

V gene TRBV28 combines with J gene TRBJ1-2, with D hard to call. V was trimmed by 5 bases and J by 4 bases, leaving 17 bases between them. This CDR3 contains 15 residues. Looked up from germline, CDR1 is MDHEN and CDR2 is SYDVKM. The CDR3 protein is CASSPPSGEGYGYTF. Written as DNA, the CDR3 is TGTGCCAGCAGTCCCCCGTCGGGAGAGGGCTATGGCTACACCTTC.

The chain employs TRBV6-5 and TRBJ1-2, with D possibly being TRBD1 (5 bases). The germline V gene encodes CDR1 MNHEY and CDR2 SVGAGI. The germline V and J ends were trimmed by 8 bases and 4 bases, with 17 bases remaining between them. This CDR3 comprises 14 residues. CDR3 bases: TGTGCCAGCGGCAACGGGGGAGTTGGCTATGGCTACACCTTC. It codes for CASGNGGVGYGYTF.

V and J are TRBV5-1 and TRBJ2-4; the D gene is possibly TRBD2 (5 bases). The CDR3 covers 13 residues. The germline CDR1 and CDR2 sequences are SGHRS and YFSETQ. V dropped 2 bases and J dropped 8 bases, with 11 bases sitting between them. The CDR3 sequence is CASSFPGSDIQYF. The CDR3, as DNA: TGCGCCAGCAGCTTCCCGGGAAGCGACATTCAGTACTTC.

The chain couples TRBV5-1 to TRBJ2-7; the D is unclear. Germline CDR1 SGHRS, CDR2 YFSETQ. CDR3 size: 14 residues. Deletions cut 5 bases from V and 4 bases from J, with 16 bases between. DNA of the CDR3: TGCGCCAGCAGAGACGGTGGGTACGGGTACGAGCAGTACTTC. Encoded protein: CASRDGGYGYEQYF.